These 16 T cell receptor beta chains came from one sample sequenced in a study of CD8+ T cells in alopecia areata (dated 2018 in TCRdb). Per the publication, the time point label means: baseline before oral tofacitinib. The library was prepared using the immunoSEQ multiplex PCR assay. RNA was extracted from all samples and reverse transcribed into cDNA as template for TCR sequencing. As stored in TCRdb, this immuneACCESS dataset retains in-frame rearrangements with V and J assigned. A fraction of the clones does not appear; measured against another copy, unresolved V genes explain less than half of the discrepancy, and the remainder lacks a known reason. This sample holds roughly 170,000 clones; 59% were observed only once. Jointly, the top ten make up roughly 14% of the sample. Sequencing used CD4+ T cells sorted from blood, obtained at week 0. These receptors all stem from a human donor with alopecia areata.

The chain employs TRBV6-4 and TRBJ1-2, with D uncertain. Between the trimmed V and J ends, which lost 6 bases and 2 bases, there was a span of 7 bases. This CDR3 has 12 residues. From germline, CDR1 is MRHNA and CDR2 SNTAGT. CDR3 loop: CASSPGNYGYTF. CDR3 sequence (DNA): TGTGCCAGCAGCCCCGGGAACTATGGCTACACCTTC.

The chain links TRBV30 to TRBJ1-2; no reliable D call. The CDR3 is 12 residues long. The V end was cut by 1 base, the J end by 4 bases, with 7 bases between. CDR1 and CDR2 from the germline V gene are GTSNPN and SVGIG (reference sequence). The CDR3: CAWSAGSYGYTF. The CDR3 coding sequence is TGTGCCTGGAGTGCCGGTAGCTATGGCTACACCTTC.

The rearrangement uses TRBV30 and TRBJ2-1, with unresolved D. V dropped 8 bases and J dropped 6 bases, with 14 bases sitting between them. CDR1 and CDR2 (germline): GTSNPN, SVGIG (reference sequence). The length of the CDR3 is 12 residues. The DNA for the CDR3 is TGTGCCCGGTCGCGCCTCTTCAATGAGCAGTTCTTC. Amino acids: CARSRLFNEQFF.

This clone was picked up a small number of times. The chain recombines TRBV27 with TRBJ1-1; 9 bases map to TRBD1. CDR1 is MNHEY and CDR2 is SMNVEV in the germline V gene (reference sequence). V was clipped by 8 bases and J by 3 bases; unmatched bases: 10. The CDR3 has 15 amino acids. DNA of the CDR3: TGTGCCAGCTCCGCGGACAGGGGACAGTACACTGAAGCTTTCTTT. Residues: CASSADRGQYTEAFF.

Points on this clone: Other DNA variants within this sample encode the same CDR3. V and J are TRBV30 and TRBJ1-6, with TRBD1 as a possible D gene (5 bases). The V gene lost 5 bases and the J gene lost 7 bases, with 6 bases spanning the gap. This CDR3 is 11 amino acids long. Per the germline V gene, CDR1 is GTSNPN and CDR2 is SVGIG (reference sequence). The DNA for the CDR3 is TGTGCCTGGGACAGAAATTCACCCCTCCACTTT. This gives the protein CAWDRNSPLHF.

The rearrangement uses TRBV30 and TRBJ2-6, with D unresolved. V was clipped by 2 bases and J by 1 base, with 12 bases between them. CDR3 length: 16 residues. Per the germline V gene, CDR1 is GTSNPN and CDR2 is SVGIG (reference sequence). The DNA for the CDR3 is TGTGCCTGGAGTCCTCCGGGTGCTTCTGGGGCCAACGTCCTGACTTTC. Residues: CAWSPPGASGANVLTF.

The genes are TRBV20-1 and TRBJ2-5, with a weak D call TRBD2 (5 bases). The end of the DNA is better explained by TRBJ2-7, so the J call may be wrong. The CDR3 has 11 residues. Germline V lookup: CDR1 DFQATT, CDR2 SNEGSKA (reference sequence). This CDR3 reads CSARTSVEQYF. The CDR3 nucleotides read TGCAGTGCCAGAACTAGTGTCGAGCAGTACTTC.

This clone appeared a few times. This chain uses TRBV6-5 with TRBJ1-1; D call uncertain. Trimming took 5 bases from V and 7 from J, leaving 11 bases between them. CDR3 length: 12 residues. The germline V gene has CDR1 MNHEY and CDR2 SVGAGI. The CDR3 loop is CASSEDSYEAFF. The CDR3 nucleotides read TGTGCCAGCAGTGAAGACTCGTATGAAGCTTTCTTT.

This clone occurred once. One end of the junction does not line up with germline, which may come from a read error. This chain uses TRBV30 with TRBJ1-1, with D hard to call. The CDR3 is 13 residues long. Germline V gene sequence: CDR1 GTSNPN, CDR2 SVGIG (reference sequence). CDR3 coding DNA: TGTGCCTGGAACGAGGGATTGAATACTGAAGCTTTCTTT. Its translation is CAWNEGLNTEAFF.

This clone was found a few times. The rearrangement joins TRBV7-8 to TRBJ2-5; tentative D call: TRBD1 (6 bases). V lost 2 bases and J lost 1, with 14 bases in between. Germline V gene lookup returns CDR1 SGHVS and CDR2 FQNEAQ. The CDR3 has 16 amino acids. CDR3 coding DNA: TGTGCCAGCAGCTTACGGGATACAGGGCCCCAAGAGACCCAGTACTTC. As protein: CASSLRDTGPQETQYF.

This chain uses TRBV29-1 with TRBJ2-2; D is ambiguous. CDR1 and CDR2 (germline): SQVTM, ANQGSEA. The CDR3 covers 12 residues. Trimming pared 4 bases from V and 7 bases from J, leaving 10 bases between. The CDR3 region is CSVGNRGGELFF. DNA for the CDR3: TGCAGCGTTGGAAACCGAGGCGGGGAGCTGTTTTTT.

As DNA, the CDR3 is TGCGCCAGCAGCCAGTTGGGGCTGAGCACAGATACGCAGTATTTT. This sequence encodes CASSQLGLSTDTQYF. The V call is TRBV4-1, the J call TRBJ2-3; D is possibly TRBD1 (5 bases). The CDR3 sequence is 15 residues long. Between the trimmed V and J ends, which lost 3 bases and 0 bases, there was a span of 10 bases. From germline, CDR1 is MGHRA and CDR2 YSYEKL.

This chain links TRBV12-5 with TRBJ2-7; possibly TRBD1 for D (5 bases). CDR1 is LGHNT and CDR2 is FRNRAP in the germline V gene. This CDR3 spans 13 amino acids. V lost 4 bases and J 3 bases, leaving 10 bases between the germline ends. CDR3 loop: CASGYDRVYEQYF. In DNA form, the CDR3 reads TGTGCTAGTGGTTACGACAGAGTCTACGAGCAGTACTTC.

This chain uses TRBV5-1 with TRBJ1-1, with D possibly TRBD1 on 5 matching bases. From germline, CDR1 is SGHRS and CDR2 YFSETQ. The V and J ends lost 0 bases and 3 bases respectively, with 12 bases between them. The length of the CDR3 is 15 residues. CDR3 region: CASSLGPQGDTEAFF. CDR3 coding DNA: TGCGCCAGCAGCTTGGGACCCCAAGGGGACACTGAAGCTTTCTTT.

This clone turned up a few times. CDR3 loop: CASSGAGVYGYTF. For the CDR3, the DNA is TGTGCCAGCAGTGGCGCCGGGGTCTATGGCTACACCTTC. V is TRBV28 and J is TRBJ1-2; D uncertain. V shed 5 bases and J shed 4 bases, with 11 bases lying between them. The CDR3 spans 13 residues. Germline V gene data show CDR1 as MDHEN and CDR2 as SYDVKM.

The chain has TRBV9 and TRBJ2-5; 10 nucleotides agree with TRBD2. Per the germline V gene, CDR1 is SGDLS and CDR2 is YYNGEE. The CDR3 length is 14 residues. Trimming took 0 bases from V and 4 from J; bases not matched to a gene: 0. The CDR3 sequence: CASSVASGRETQYF. CDR3 coding DNA: TGTGCCAGCAGCGTAGCTAGCGGGAGAGAGACCCAGTACTTC.